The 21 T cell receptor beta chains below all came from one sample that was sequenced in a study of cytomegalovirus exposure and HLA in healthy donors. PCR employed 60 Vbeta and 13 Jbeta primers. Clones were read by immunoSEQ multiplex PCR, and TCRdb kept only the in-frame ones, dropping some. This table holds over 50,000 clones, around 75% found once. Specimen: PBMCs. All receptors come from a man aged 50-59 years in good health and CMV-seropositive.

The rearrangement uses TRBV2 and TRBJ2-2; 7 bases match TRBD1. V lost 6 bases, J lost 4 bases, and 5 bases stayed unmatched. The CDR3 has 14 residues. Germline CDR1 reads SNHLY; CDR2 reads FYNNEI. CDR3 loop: CASRKEGATGELFF. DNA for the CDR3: TGTGCCAGCAGGAAAGAGGGGGCCACCGGGGAGCTGTTTTTT.

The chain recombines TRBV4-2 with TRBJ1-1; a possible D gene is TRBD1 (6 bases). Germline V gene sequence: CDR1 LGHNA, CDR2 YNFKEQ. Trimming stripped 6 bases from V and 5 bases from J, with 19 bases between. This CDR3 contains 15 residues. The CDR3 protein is CASSRFTGRDTEAFF. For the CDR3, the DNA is TGTGCCAGCAGTCGTTTTACAGGGAGGGATACTGAAGCTTTCTTT.

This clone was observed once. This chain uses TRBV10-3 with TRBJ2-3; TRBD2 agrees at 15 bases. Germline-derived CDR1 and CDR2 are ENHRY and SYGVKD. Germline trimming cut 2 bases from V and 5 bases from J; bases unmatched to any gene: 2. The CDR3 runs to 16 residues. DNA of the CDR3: TGTGCCATCAGTGAGGGGACTAGCGGGGGGTTAGATACGCAGTATTTT. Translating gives CAISEGTSGGLDTQYF.

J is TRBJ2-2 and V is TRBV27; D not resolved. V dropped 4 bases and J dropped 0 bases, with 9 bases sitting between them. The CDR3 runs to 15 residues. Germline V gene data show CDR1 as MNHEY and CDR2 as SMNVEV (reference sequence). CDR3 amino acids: CASSSGRANTGELFF. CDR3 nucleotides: TGTGCCAGCAGTTCAGGAAGAGCGAACACCGGGGAGCTGTTTTTT.

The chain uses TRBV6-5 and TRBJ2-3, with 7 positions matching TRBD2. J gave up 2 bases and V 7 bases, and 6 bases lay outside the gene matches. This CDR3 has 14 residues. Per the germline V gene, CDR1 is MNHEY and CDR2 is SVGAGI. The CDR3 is CASTPGGITDTQYF. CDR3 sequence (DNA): TGTGCCAGCACCCCCGGGGGGATCACAGATACGCAGTATTTT.

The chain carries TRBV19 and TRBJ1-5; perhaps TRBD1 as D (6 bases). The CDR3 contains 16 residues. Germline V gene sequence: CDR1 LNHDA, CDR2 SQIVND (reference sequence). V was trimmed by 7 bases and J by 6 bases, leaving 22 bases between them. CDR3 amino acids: CASTRQGNGLGQPQHF. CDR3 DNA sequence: TGTGCCAGTACCAGGCAGGGGAATGGACTTGGTCAGCCCCAGCATTTT. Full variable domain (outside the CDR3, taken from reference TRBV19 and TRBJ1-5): DGGITQSPKYLFRKEGQNVTLSCEQNLNHDAMYWYRQDPGQGLRLIYYSQIVNDFQKGDIAEGYSVSREKKESFPLTVTSAQKNPTAFYLCASTRQGNGLGQPQHFGDGTRLSIL.

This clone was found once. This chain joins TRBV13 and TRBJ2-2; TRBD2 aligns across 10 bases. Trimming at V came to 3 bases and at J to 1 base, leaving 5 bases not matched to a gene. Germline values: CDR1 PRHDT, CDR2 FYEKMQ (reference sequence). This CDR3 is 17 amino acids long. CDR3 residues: CASSFPTSGENTGELFF. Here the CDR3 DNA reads TGTGCCAGCAGCTTCCCCACTAGCGGGGAGAACACCGGGGAGCTGTTTTTT.

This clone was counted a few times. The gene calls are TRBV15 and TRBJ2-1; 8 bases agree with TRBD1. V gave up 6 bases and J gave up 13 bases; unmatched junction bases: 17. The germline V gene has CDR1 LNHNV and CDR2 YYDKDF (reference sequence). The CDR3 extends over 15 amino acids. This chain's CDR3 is CATSLQGAPGETQFF. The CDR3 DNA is TGTGCCACCAGTTTGCAGGGGGCGCCTGGGGAGACCCAGTTCTTC.

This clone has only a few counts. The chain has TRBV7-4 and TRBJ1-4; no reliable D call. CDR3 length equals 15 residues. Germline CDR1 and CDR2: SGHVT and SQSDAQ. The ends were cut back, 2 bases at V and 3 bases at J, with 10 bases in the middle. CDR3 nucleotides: TGTGCCAGCAGCTTAAGAACGGGTTCTAATGAAAAACTGTTTTTT. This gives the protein CASSLRTGSNEKLFF. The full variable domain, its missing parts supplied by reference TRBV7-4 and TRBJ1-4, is GAGVSQSPRYKVAKRGRDVALRCDSISGHVTLYWYRQTLGQGSEVLTYSQSDAQRDKSGRPSGRFSAERPERSVSTLKIQRTEQGDSAVYLCASSLRTGSNEKLFFGSGTQLSVL.

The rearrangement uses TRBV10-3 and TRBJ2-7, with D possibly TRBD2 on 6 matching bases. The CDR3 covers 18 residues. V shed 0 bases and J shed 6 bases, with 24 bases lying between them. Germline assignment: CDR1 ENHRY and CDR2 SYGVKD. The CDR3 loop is CAISESGLLRDPNSEQYF. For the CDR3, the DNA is TGTGCCATCAGTGAGTCGGGATTATTGCGGGACCCGAATTCCGAGCAGTACTTC.

CDR3 coding DNA: TGCGCCAGCAGTGAGGCAGGGGTTCGGGACGAGCAGTACTTC. It encodes CASSEAGVRDEQYF. The chain joins TRBV10-1 to TRBJ2-5, with a weak D call TRBD1 (6 bases). The assigned J gene may be wrong: the sequence end matches TRBJ2-7 better. CDR3 length equals 14 residues. The V gene's germline CDR1 is WNHNN and CDR2 SYGVQD (reference sequence).

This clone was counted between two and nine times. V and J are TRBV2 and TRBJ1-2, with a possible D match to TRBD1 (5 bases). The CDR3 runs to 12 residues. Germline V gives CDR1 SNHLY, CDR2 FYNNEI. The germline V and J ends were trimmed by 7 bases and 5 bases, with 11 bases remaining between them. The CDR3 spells CASNSQGYGYTF. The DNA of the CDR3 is TGTGCCAGCAATTCCCAGGGTTATGGCTACACCTTC.

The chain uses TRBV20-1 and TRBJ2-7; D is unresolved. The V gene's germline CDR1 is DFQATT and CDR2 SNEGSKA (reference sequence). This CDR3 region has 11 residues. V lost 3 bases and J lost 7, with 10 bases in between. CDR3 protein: CSARRLEEQYF. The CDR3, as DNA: TGCAGTGCTAGGAGACTGGAAGAGCAGTACTTC.

This CDR3 reads CASSPTGEETQYF. DNA for the CDR3: TGTGCCAGCAGTCCTACAGGGGAAGAGACCCAGTACTTC. J is TRBJ2-5 and V is TRBV6-5, with 7 bases matching TRBD1. CDR3 length equals 13 residues. In germline, CDR1 is MNHEY, CDR2 SVGAGI. With V trimmed by 5 bases and J by 3 bases, 3 bases remained unmatched.

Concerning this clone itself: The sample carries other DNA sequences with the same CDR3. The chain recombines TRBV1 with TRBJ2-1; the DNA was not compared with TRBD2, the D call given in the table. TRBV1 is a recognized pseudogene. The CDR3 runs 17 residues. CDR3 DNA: TGCACCAGCAGCCAAGGACTAGCGCGAAGCTCATACAATGAGCAGTTCTTC. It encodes CTSSQGLARSSYNEQFF.

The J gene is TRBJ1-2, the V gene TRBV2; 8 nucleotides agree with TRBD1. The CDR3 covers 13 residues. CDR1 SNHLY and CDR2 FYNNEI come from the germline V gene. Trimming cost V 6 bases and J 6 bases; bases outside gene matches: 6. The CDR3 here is CASSSTGANGYTF. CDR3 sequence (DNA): TGTGCCAGCAGCTCGACAGGGGCGAATGGCTACACCTTC.

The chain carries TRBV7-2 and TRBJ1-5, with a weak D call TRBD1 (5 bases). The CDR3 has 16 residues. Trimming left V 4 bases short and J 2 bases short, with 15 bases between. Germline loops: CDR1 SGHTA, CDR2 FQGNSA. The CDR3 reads CASSWGGDRRNQPQHF. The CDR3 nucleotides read TGTGCCAGCAGCTGGGGGGGGGATCGACGCAATCAGCCCCAGCATTTT.

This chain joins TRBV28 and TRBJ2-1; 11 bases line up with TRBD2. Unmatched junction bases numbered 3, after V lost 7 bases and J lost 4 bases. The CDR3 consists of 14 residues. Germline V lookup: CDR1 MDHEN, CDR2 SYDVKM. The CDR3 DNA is TGTGCCAGCAATAGCGGGAGGGATTACAATGAGCAGTTCTTC. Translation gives CASNSGRDYNEQFF.

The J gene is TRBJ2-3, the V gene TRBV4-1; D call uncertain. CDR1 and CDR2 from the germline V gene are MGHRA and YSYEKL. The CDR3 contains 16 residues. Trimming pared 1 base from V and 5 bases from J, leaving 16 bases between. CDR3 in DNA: TGCGCCAGCAGCCAAGTAGCAGCTACGCCGGGAGATACGCAGTATTTT. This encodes CASSQVAATPGDTQYF.

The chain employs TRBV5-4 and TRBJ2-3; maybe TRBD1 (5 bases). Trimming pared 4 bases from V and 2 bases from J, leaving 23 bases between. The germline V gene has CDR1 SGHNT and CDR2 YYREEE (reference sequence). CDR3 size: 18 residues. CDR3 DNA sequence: TGTGCCAGCAGCAAGGACCCCCAGGGTCGGGCGAACACAGATACGCAGTATTTT. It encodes CASSKDPQGRANTDTQYF.

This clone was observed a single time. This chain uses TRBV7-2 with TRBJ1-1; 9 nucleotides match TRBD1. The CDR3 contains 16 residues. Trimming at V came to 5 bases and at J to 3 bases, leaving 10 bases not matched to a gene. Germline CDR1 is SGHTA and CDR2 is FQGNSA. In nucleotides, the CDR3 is TGTGCCAGCAGCCCGGATTGGGACAGGGTCGACACTGAAGCTTTCTTT. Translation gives CASSPDWDRVDTEAFF.